This T cell receptor (beta chain) was documented in a study of blood T cell repertoires in COVID-19 (TCRdb year 2020). For the study in its entirety: Samples covering the acute and convalescent phases of COVID-19 were provided by collaborators in the United States, Italy and Spain. A freely available public database, intended as a resource for researchers studying the immune response to SARS-CoV-2, is where the repertoires were released. The prospective study material was composed of cDNA or gDNA derived from T cells, B-cell-depleted T cells, or PBMCs. Nearly every sample came with metadata listing a de-identified subject ID, COVID-19 status, age in years and sex. The samples were drawn from two sources: the first 160 participants of the ongoing ImmuneRACE study, and 1,200 or so subjects contributed by 6 global collaborators. Where available, HLA class I and class II types were taken from metadata supplied by the sample provider and were not determined by assay-based typing. Deeply sampled blood TCRbeta repertoires from subjects exposed to, actively infected with, or recovered from COVID-19 were included in the dataset.

Between the V and J ends, shortened by 7 bases and 5 bases respectively, the junction contains 11 bases. The CDR3 covers 13 residues, taking in both the cysteine and the phenylalanine. Solely the CDR3 DNA is kept, with 39 bases framed from the first base. The germline V gene encodes CDR1 KGHSH and CDR2 LQKENI. What the research found in general, with its limitations: The quantity of clinical and demographic metadata differed by source and by participant and was supplied without curation.

Collaborating institutions collected whole blood in K2EDTA tubes following their own protocols. Collaborator samples were shipped for TCRbeta analysis as frozen whole blood, isolated PBMCs, or DNA extracted from either sample type. In the case of this clone: Its antigen remains unidentified. No much larger clonotype is one base removed from it; base qualities were not supplied.

TCRbeta CDR3 regions were amplified from genomic DNA by means of the immunoSEQ Assay, a bias-controlled multiplex PCR. Turning to the authors' computational methods: Within the assay, amplification of reference gene primers was used to estimate how many nucleated cells each sample contained. To quantify the absolute abundance of each unique TCRbeta CDR3 rearrangement, sequence reads were collapsed and filtered. For each sample, productive Simpson clonality was calculated by taking the square root of Simpson's diversity index across productive rearrangements. TCRdb mirrors the immuneACCESS table, restricted to in-frame sequences. Some clones are absent from its copies; in checked studies, under half trace to an unresolved V gene, and the reason for the others is unknown. That table is the source of V, J and clone size, and D and trimming were worked out from the DNA. The sample table holds 250,000 or so clones, of which around nine tenths were seen once. Of the sample, about 8.6% falls within the top ten clones.

The chain is made from TRBV18 and TRBJ2-2; the D gene is unclear. The sequence came from a man aged 35 to 55 with active or convalescent COVID-19. Sequencing was done on a sample of peripheral blood. CDR3 protein: CASFPEVTGELFF. Here is the DNA: TGTGCCAGCTTCCCAGAGGTTACCGGGGAGCTGTTTTTT.